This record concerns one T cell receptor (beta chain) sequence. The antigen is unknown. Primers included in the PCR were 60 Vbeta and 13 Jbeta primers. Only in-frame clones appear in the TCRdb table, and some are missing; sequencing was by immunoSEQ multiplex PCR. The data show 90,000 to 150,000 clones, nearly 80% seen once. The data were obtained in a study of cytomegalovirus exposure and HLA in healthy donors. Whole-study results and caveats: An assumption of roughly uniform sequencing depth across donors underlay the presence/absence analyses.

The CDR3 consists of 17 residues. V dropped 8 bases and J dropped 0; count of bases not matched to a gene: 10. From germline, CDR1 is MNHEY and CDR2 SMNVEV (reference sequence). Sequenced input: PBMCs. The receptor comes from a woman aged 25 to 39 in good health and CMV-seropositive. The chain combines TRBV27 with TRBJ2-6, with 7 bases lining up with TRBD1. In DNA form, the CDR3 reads TGTGCCAGCGTTGACAGGGCCCCATTCTCTGGGGCCAACGTCCTGACTTTC. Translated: CASVDRAPFSGANVLTF.